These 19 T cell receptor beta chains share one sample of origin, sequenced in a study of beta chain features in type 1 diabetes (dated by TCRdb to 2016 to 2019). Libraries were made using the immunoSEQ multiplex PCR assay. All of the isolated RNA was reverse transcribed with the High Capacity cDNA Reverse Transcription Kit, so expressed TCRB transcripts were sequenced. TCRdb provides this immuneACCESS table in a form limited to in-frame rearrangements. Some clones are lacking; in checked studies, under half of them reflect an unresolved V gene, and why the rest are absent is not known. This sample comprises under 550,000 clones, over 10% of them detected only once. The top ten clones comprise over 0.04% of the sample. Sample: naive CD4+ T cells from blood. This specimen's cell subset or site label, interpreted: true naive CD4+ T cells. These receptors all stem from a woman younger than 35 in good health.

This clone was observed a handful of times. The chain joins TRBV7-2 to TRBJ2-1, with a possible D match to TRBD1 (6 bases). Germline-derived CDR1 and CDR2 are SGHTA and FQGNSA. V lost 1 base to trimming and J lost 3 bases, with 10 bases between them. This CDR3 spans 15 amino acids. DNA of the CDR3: TGTGCCAGCAGCTTAGATCCAGGGGACTACAATGAGCAGTTCTTC. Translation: CASSLDPGDYNEQFF.

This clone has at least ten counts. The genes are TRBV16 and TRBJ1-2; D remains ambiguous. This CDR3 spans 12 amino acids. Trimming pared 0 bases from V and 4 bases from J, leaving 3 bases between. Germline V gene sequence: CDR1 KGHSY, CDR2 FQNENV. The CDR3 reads CASSQSPYGYTF. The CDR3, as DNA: TGTGCCAGCAGCCAATCTCCCTATGGCTACACCTTC.

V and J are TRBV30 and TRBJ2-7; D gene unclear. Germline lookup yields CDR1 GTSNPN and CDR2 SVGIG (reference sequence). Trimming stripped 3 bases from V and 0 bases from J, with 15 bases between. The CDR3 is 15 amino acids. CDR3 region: CAWRKALWGSYEQYF. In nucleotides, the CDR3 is TGTGCCTGGAGGAAGGCCCTCTGGGGCTCCTACGAGCAGTACTTC.

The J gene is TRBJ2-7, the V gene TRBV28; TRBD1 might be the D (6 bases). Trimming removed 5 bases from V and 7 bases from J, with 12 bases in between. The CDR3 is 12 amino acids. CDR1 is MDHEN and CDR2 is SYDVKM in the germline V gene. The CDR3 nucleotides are TGTGCCAGCAGTACAGGGCCACGGGAGCAGTACGTC. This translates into CASSTGPREQYV.

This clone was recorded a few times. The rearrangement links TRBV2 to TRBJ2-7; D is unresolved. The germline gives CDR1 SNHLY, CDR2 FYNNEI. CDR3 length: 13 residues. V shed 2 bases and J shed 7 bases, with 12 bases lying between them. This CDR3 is CASSESLDSEQYV. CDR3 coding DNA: TGTGCCAGCAGTGAATCTTTAGACTCTGAGCAGTACGTC.

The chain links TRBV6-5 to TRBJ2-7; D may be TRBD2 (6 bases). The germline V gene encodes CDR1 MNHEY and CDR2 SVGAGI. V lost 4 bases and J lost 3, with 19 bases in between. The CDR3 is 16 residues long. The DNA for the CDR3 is TGTGCCAGCAGTTCCACGGCCACGGCGGGGCTCTACGAGCAGTACGTC. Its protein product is CASSSTATAGLYEQYV.

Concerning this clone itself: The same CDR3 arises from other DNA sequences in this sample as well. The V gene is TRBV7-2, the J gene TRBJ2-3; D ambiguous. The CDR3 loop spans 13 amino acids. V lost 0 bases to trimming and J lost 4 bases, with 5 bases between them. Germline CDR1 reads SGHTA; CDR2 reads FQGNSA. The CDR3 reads CASSLAGSDTQYF. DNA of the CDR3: TGTGCCAGCAGCTTAGCAGGGTCAGATACGCAGTATTTT.

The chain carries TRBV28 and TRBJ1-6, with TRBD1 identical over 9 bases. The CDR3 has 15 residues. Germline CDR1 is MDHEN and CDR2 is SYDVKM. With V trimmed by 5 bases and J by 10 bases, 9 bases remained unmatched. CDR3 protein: CASSARRQGGSPLHF. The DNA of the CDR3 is TGTGCCAGCAGTGCTCGACGACAGGGGGGCTCACCCCTCCACTTT.

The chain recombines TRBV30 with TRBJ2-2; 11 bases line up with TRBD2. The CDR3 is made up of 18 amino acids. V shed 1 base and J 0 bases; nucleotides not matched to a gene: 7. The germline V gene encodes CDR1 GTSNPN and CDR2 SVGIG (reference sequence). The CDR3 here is CAWSASRTSGSNTGELFF. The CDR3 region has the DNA TGTGCCTGGAGTGCTTCCCGGACTAGCGGGTCGAACACCGGGGAGCTGTTTTTT.

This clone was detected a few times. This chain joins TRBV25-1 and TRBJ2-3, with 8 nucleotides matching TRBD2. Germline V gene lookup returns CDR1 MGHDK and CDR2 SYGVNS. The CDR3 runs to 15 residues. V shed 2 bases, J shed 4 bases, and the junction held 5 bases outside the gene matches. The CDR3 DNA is TGTGCCAGCAGTGAAACCGGACTAGCAGCAGATACGCAGTATTTT. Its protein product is CASSETGLAADTQYF.

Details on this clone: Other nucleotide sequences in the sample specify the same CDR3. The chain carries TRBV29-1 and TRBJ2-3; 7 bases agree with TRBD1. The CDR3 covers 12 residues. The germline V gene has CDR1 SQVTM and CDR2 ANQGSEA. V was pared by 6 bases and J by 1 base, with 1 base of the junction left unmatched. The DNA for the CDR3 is TGCAGCGTAGACAGGGGCACAGATACGCAGTATTTT. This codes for CSVDRGTDTQYF.

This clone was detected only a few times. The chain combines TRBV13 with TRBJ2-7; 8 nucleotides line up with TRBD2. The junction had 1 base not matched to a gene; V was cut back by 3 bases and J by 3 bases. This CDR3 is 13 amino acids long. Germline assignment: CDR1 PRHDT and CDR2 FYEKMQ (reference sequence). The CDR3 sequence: CASSFGTSYEQYF. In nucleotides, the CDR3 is TGTGCCAGCAGCTTCGGGACTAGCTACGAGCAGTACTTC. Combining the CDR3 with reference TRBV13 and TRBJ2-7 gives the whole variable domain AAGVIQSPRHLIKEKRETATLKCYPIPRHDTVYWYQQGPGQDPQFLISFYEKMQSDKGSIPDRFSAQQFSDYHSELNMSSLELGDSALYFCASSFGTSYEQYFGPGTRLTVT.

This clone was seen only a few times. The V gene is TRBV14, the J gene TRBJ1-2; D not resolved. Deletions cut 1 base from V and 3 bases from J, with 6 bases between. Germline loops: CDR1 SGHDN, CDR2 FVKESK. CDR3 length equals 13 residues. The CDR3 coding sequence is TGTGCCAGCAGCCAAGGCGGGGACTATGGCTACACCTTC. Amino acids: CASSQGGDYGYTF.

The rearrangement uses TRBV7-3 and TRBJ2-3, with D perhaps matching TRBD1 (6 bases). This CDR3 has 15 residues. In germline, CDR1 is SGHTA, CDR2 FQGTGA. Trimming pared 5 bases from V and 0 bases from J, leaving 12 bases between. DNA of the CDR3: TGTGCCAGCAGCCAGAGCAGGGGAAGCACAGATACGCAGTATTTT. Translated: CASSQSRGSTDTQYF.

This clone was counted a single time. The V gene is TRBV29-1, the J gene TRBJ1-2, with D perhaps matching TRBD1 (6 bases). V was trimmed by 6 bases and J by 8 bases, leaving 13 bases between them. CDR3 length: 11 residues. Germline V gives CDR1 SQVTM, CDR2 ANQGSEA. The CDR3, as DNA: TGCAGCGTGTCGGTGGGGGGCGGCTACACCTTC. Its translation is CSVSVGGGYTF.

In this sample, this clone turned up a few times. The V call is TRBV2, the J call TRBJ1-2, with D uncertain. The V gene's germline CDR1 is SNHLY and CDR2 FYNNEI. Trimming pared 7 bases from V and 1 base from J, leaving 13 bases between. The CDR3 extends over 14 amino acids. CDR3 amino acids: CASKGDGVNYGYTF. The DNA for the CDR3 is TGTGCCAGCAAGGGAGACGGAGTTAACTATGGCTACACCTTC.

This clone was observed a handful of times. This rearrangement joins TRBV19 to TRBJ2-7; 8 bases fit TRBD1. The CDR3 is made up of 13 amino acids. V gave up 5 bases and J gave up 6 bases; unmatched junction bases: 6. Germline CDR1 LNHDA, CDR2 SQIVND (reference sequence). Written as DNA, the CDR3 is TGTGCCAGTAGTGTGGACAGGGCGGGCGAGCAGTACGTC. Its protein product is CASSVDRAGEQYV.

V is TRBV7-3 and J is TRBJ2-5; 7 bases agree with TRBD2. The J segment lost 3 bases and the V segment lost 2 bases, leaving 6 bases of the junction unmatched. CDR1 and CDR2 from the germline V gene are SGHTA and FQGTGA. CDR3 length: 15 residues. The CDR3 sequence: CASSLLSGRKETQYF. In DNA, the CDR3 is TGTGCCAGCAGCTTATTATCCGGGAGGAAAGAGACCCAGTACTTC.

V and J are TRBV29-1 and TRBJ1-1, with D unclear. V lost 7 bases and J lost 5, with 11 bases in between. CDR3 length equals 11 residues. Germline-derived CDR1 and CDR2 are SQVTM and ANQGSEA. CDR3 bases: TGCAGCGGTACTAGGGTAACTGAAGCTTTCTTT. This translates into CSGTRVTEAFF.